Listed here is a single TCR beta chain. The data derive from a study of cytomegalovirus exposure and HLA in healthy donors. The germline gives CDR1 MNHEY, CDR2 SVGAGI. V was clipped by 5 bases and J by 3 bases, with 14 bases between them. The CDR3 is 14 residues long. The PCR used 60 Vbeta and 13 Jbeta primers. The protocol was immunoSEQ multiplex PCR, while the TCRdb copy is restricted to in-frame clones and leaves out a portion. The sample yields under 150,000 clones, approximately 80% seen once. The sample taken for sequencing was PBMCs. The chain joins TRBV6-5 to TRBJ2-7; D might be TRBD1 (6 bases). The receptor's source is a girl aged 2-10 years in good health and CMV-seronegative. The CDR3 region has the DNA TGTGCCAGCAGTCCACAGGGAGTGGACTACGAGCAGTACTTC. This codes for CASSPQGVDYEQYF.